This TCR beta chain derives from a study of blood T cell repertoires in COVID-19 (dated by TCRdb to about 2020). Turning to the overall study: The collaborator samples originated in the United States, Italy and Spain and spanned the acute and convalescent phases of COVID-19. The prospective study material was composed of cDNA or gDNA derived from T cells, B-cell-depleted T cells, or PBMCs. Deeply sampled blood TCRbeta repertoires from subjects exposed to, actively infected with, or recovered from COVID-19 were included in the dataset. A freely available public database, intended as a resource for researchers studying the immune response to SARS-CoV-2, is where the repertoires were released. The samples were drawn from the first 160 participants of the ongoing ImmuneRACE study and from 1,254 subjects provided by 6 global collaborators. Nearly every sample came with metadata listing a de-identified subject ID, COVID-19 status, age in years and sex. Where available, HLA class I and class II types were obtained from metadata supplied by the sample provider rather than from assay-based typing. What the research found in general, with its limitations: How much clinical and demographic metadata was included differed by source and by participant, and the metadata was provided uncurated.

The collaborating institutions used their own protocols to collect whole blood in K2EDTA tubes. For TCRbeta analysis, collaborators shipped samples in one of three forms: frozen whole blood, isolated PBMCs, or DNA extracted from either of those sample types. The germline V gene encodes CDR1 MGHRA and CDR2 YSYEKL. The CDR3, cysteine through phenylalanine, is 15 amino acids long. The entry retains the CDR3 DNA only, 45 bases that are in frame from base 1. V loses 4 bases, J loses 0 bases, and the germline ends lie 12 bases apart. TCRbeta CDR3 regions were amplified from genomic DNA using the immunoSEQ Assay, a bias-controlled multiplex PCR. The source study handled its data this way. The number of nucleated cells in each sample was estimated from the amplification of reference gene primers within the assay. To quantify the absolute abundance of each unique TCRbeta CDR3 rearrangement, sequence reads were collapsed and filtered. Productive Simpson clonality was computed per sample as the square root of Simpson's diversity index over productive rearrangements. Drawn from immuneACCESS, this table holds only the in-frame rearrangements with V and J called that TCRdb kept. Clones are partly lost; checked studies trace under half to an unresolved V gene and leave the rest unexplained. V, J and clone size derive from that table, while D and trimming were established from the DNA sequence. This sample is represented by about 170,000 clones; around 82% of them were singletons. The ten largest account for roughly 2% of the sample.

With respect to this clone: Its antigen is still unknown. The input lacks base qualities; no much larger clone sits a single base away.

This TCR was sampled from a woman aged 80 or older with acute or convalescent COVID-19. Here the chain combines TRBV4-1 and TRBJ1-1, with a weak D call of TRBD1 (6 bases match). Sequencing was carried out using peripheral blood. At the DNA level, the sequence is TGCGCCAGCAGCCGGGCAGGGGACATGAACACTGAAGCTTTCTTT. Its protein is CASSRAGDMNTEAFF.